This TCR beta chain appears in the sequencing data of a study of blood T cell repertoires in COVID-19. Study at large: The United States, Italy and Spain provided the acute and convalescent COVID-19 samples. PBMCs, B-cell-depleted T cells, or T cells provided the cDNA or gDNA that made up the material.

Enrolled during active infection, Seattle patients were then followed longitudinally. V was clipped by 5 bases and J by 4 bases, with 16 bases between them. The CDR3 extends over 15 amino acids. Germline V gene sequence: CDR1 LNHNV, CDR2 YYDKDF (reference sequence). TCRdb's copy holds only in-frame clones and misses some; the assay was immunoSEQ multiplex PCR. Among 400,000 to 450,000 clones listed, around nine tenths were seen once. The specimen was peripheral blood. The sequence derives from a middle-aged woman with COVID-19, enrolled during active disease. The J gene is TRBJ2-3, the V gene TRBV15; a possible D gene is TRBD2 (7 bases). The CDR3 DNA reads TGTGCCACCAGCCTGGGGGGGGCAAACGCAGATACGCAGTATTTT. It translates to CATSLGGANADTQYF.